The 27 T cell receptor beta chains presented below share a single source sample, sequenced in a study of tumor and adjacent non-tumor tissue in lung cancer. The library came from three nested PCR rounds adapted from ARM-PCR protocols. TCRdb re-derived calls from the multiplex PCR reads in MiXCR, one entry per CDR3 protein. The sample carries fewer than 100,000 distinct CDR3 sequences, roughly 80% recorded once. The template was RNA from unsorted bulk tissue. This non-tumor lung sample came from over 3 cm beyond the tumor edge. Sequencing input: distant non-tumor lung tissue. Receptors were obtained from a man aged 55 to 69 with non-small cell lung cancer.

This clonotype appeared many times. V gene TRBV11-2 combines with J gene TRBJ2-2; possible D gene TRBD2, 5 bases. The length of the CDR3 is 14 residues. Germline CDR1 is SGHAT and CDR2 is FQNNGV. V was clipped by 8 bases and J by 3 bases, with 13 bases between them. The DNA of the CDR3 is TGTGCCAGCGGCTATACTAGAGACACCGGGGAGCTGTTTTTT. Translated, it gives CASGYTRDTGELFF.

On this clonotype itself: At one boundary the junction diverges from the germline segment, which might be a read error. The V gene is TRBV5-1, the J gene TRBJ1-1; perhaps TRBD1 as D (5 bases). The CDR3 contains 14 residues. Germline V gene sequence: CDR1 SGHRS, CDR2 YFSETQ. The CDR3 spells CANSSRGGNTEAFF. CDR3 sequence (DNA): TGCGCCAACAGCTCGAGGGGCGGTAACACTGAAGCTTTCTTT.

About this clonotype itself: One end of the junction fails to match germline, which may point to a read error. V gene TRBV6-5 combines with J gene TRBJ1-5, with a weak D call TRBD1 (6 bases). Germline assignment: CDR1 MNHEY and CDR2 SVGAGI. The CDR3 runs 15 residues. The CDR3 DNA reads TGTGCCAGCAGTTACAGTGCACAGGGTATTCAGCCCCATCATTTT. As protein: CASSYSAQGIQPHHF.

About this clonotype itself: A much larger clone differs from this one at a single base, so this may be a read error. The chain carries TRBV11-2 and TRBJ1-3, with 9 bases aligning to TRBD1. V lost 6 bases and J lost 9; bases outside the gene matches: 9. This CDR3 is built from 14 residues. CDR1 and CDR2 from the germline V gene are SGHAT and FQNNGV. The CDR3 DNA reads TGTGCCAGCAGAAGACAGGGGGAAGTTAGCACCATATATTTT. It codes for CASRRQGEVSTIYF.

This clonotype was found once. The rearrangement uses TRBV12-3 or TRBV12-4 and TRBJ2-2, with a possible D match to TRBD2 (5 bases). Trimming took off 7 bases at V and 5 bases at J, with 26 bases between the two ends. The CDR3 contains 18 residues. CDR3 bases: TGTGCCAGCATCTTCTCCCTAACCGGGATAGTGGGTACCGGGGAGCTGTTTTTT. Translated: CASIFSLTGIVGTGELFF.

The chain links TRBV4-3 to TRBJ2-1, with D unresolved. The CDR3 runs to 15 residues. Trimming removed 0 bases at V and 1 base at J, with 7 bases between. CDR1 is LGHNA, CDR2 YSLEER, per germline. In DNA, the CDR3 is TGCGCCAGCAGCCAAGACTGGAATTCCTACAATGAGCAGTTCTTC. Translating gives CASSQDWNSYNEQFF.

As concerns this clonotype: One end of the junction varies from germline; a read error may be responsible. The CDR3 coding sequence is TGTGCCAGCGGCTTAATCCGCGAGGCCCTCAAAGGCTACGAGCAATACTTC. Protein: CASGLIREALKGYEQYF. This chain links TRBV11-2 with TRBJ2-7; D not certain. The germline V gene encodes CDR1 SGHAT and CDR2 FQNNGV. The length of the CDR3 is 17 residues.

In the case of this clonotype: One junction end does not reproduce the germline sequence, and a read error may be involved. V usage is TRBV6-1 and J usage is TRBJ1-6; D call uncertain. This CDR3 is built from 14 residues. CDR1 and CDR2 from the germline V gene are MNHNS and SASEGT. The CDR3 sequence: CVSSSTASNSPLHF. The CDR3 DNA reads TGTGTCAGCAGTTCCACGGCCTCAAATTCACCCCTCCACTTT.

Turning to this clonotype: The conserved closing phenylalanine or tryptophan is absent in this CDR3, likely reflecting a read error. The limits of the CDR3 on the DNA are not certain, so only TCRdb's listed CDR3 is given. This sequence joins TRBV11-2 and TRBJ1-1; the D segment call TRBD1 is taken from the table without a DNA check. The CDR3 is 14 amino acids long, termini counted. Germline CDR1 and CDR2: SGHAT and FQNNGV. CDR3 protein: CASSLTGRGSEALL.

The rearrangement uses TRBV7-8 and TRBJ2-5, with TRBD2 matching 9 bases. Looked up from germline, CDR1 is SGHVS and CDR2 is FQNEAQ. The CDR3 totals 17 residues. The ends lost 5 bases at V and 4 bases at J; junction bases unmatched: 14. In DNA form, the CDR3 reads TGTGCCAGCAGCCAAAAACCCGGGCTAGCGGGATTAGAGACCCAGTACTTC. It codes for CASSQKPGLAGLETQYF. The full variable domain, rest sourced from reference TRBV7-8 and TRBJ2-5, is GAGVSQSPRYKVAKRGQDVALRCDPISGHVSLFWYQQALGQGPEFLTYFQNEAQLDKSGLPSDRFFAERPEGSVSTLKIQRTQQEDSAVYLCASSQKPGLAGLETQYFGPGTRLLVL.

As concerns this clonotype: This may be a read error, as it is one base from a much larger clone. This chain uses TRBV30 with TRBJ1-2; 8 bases line up with TRBD1. Germline CDR1 reads GTSNPN; CDR2 reads SVGIG (reference sequence). The CDR3 totals 12 residues. V was pared by 7 bases and J by 6 bases, with 7 bases of the junction left unmatched. CDR3 in DNA: TGTGCCTCTGGCGACAGGGGAAATGGCTACACCTTC. Amino acids: CASGDRGNGYTF.

A remark on this clonotype: This likely comes from a read error, as the CDR3 has no conserved phenylalanine or tryptophan at its end. V usage is TRBV6-5 and J usage is TRBJ2-5; D unclear. Trimming left V 10 bases short and J 4 bases short, with 16 bases between. In germline, CDR1 is MNHEY, CDR2 SVGAGI. This CDR3 spans 13 amino acids. Here the CDR3 reads CAIRGLSRETQYS. The CDR3 bases are TGTGCCATCCGTGGGCTCTCCCGAGAGACCCAGTACTCC.

This clonotype appeared a single time. Its ends do not fully match the called genes, so a read error is possible. This chain connects TRBV4-3 to TRBJ2-6; D gene uncertain. CDR3 size: 16 residues. Germline CDR1 and CDR2: LGHNA and YSLEER. CDR3 loop: CASNQEVVSMANVLTF. For the CDR3, the DNA is TGCGCCAGCAACCAAGAGGTGGTGTCTATGGCCAACGTCCTGACTTTC.

Points on this clonotype: A junction end diverges from the germline sequence, so it may reflect a read error. This rearrangement joins TRBV14 to TRBJ1-4; D uncertain. The CDR3 contains 13 residues. The germline gives CDR1 SGHDN, CDR2 FVKESK. The CDR3 spells CTSSPRVGEKLFF. The CDR3 DNA sequence: TGTACCAGCAGCCCTAGAGTCGGGGAAAAACTGTTTTTT.

This clonotype was recorded only once. Likely a read error: the CDR3 ends without its conserved phenylalanine or tryptophan. The V and J genes are TRBV4-2 and TRBJ1-5, with D unclear. Germline V gives CDR1 LGHNA, CDR2 YNFKEQ. The CDR3 is made up of 14 amino acids. The CDR3 loop reads CASSQGSSNQPQHL. DNA for the CDR3: TGCGCCAGCAGCCAAGGGAGTAGCAATCAGCCCCAGCATCTT.

This clonotype has only a few counts. The rearrangement joins TRBV5-6 to TRBJ1-1; tentatively, D is TRBD1 (5 bases). V lost 4 bases to trimming and J lost 7 bases, with 17 bases between them. CDR1 is SGHDT and CDR2 is YYEEEE in the germline V gene. The CDR3 is 14 amino acids. CDR3 coding DNA: TGTGCCAGCAGCGAACCAGGCAGGGTTGTTGAAGCTTTCTTT. This codes for CASSEPGRVVEAFF.

The chain employs TRBV11-2 and TRBJ2-5; D may be TRBD1 (5 bases). The ends were cut back, 4 bases at V and 7 bases at J, with 13 bases in the middle. The CDR3 has 13 residues. The germline gives CDR1 SGHAT, CDR2 FQNNGV. DNA for the CDR3: TGTGCCAGCAGCTCTACAGGTCGAGTGACCCAGTACTTC. This translates into CASSSTGRVTQYF.

Remarks on this clonotype: This may be a read error: a much more frequent sequence differs by one nucleotide. This chain links TRBV4-2 with TRBJ1-6; D gene uncertain. CDR3 length: 14 amino acids. V dropped 5 bases and J dropped 4 bases, with 9 bases sitting between them. Germline values: CDR1 LGHNA, CDR2 YNFKEQ. CDR3 region: CASSFLEYNSPLHF. The CDR3 nucleotides read TGTGCCAGCAGCTTTCTGGAATATAATTCACCCCTCCACTTT.

As concerns this clonotype: The germline gene is not matched at one end of the junction; a read error may be the cause. The genes are TRBV20-1 and TRBJ1-5; a weak D match, TRBD1 (6 bases). This CDR3 spans 16 amino acids. The germline gives CDR1 DFQATT, CDR2 SNEGSKA (reference sequence). CDR3 in amino acids: CSARARTDHSNQPQHF. In DNA form, the CDR3 reads TGCAGTGCTAGAGCTAGGACAGACCATAGCAATCAGCCCCAACATTTT.

In its sample, this clonotype was seen many times. The chain carries TRBV14 and TRBJ1-1; TRBD1 might be the D (6 bases). Germline V gene lookup returns CDR1 SGHDN and CDR2 FVKESK. V was clipped by 1 base and J by 4 bases, with 13 bases between them. This CDR3 has 15 residues. This CDR3 reads CASSQVRGFGTEAFF. CDR3 bases: TGTGCCAGCAGCCAAGTAAGGGGGTTTGGCACTGAAGCTTTCTTT.

This clonotype was detected ten times or more. This chain links TRBV4-3 with TRBJ2-5; no firm D call. In germline, CDR1 is LGHNA, CDR2 YSLEER. The germline V and J ends were trimmed by 1 base and 7 bases, with 4 bases remaining between them. The CDR3 extends over 11 amino acids. The CDR3 coding sequence is TGCGCCAGCAGCCAAGGGGGGACCCAGTACTTC. This gives the protein CASSQGGTQYF.

V and J are TRBV20-1 and TRBJ2-7, with 7 bases lining up with TRBD2. The CDR3 totals 13 residues. V was pared by 7 bases and J by 2 bases, with 8 bases of the junction left unmatched. CDR1 and CDR2 (germline): DFQATT, SNEGSKA (reference sequence). DNA of the CDR3: TGCAGTGTTTGGGCTAGCGGCACCTACGAGCAGTACTTC. Amino acids: CSVWASGTYEQYF.

This rearrangement joins TRBV11-3 to TRBJ2-5; TRBD1 agrees at 9 bases. The CDR3 has 15 residues. The germline CDR1 and CDR2 sequences are SGHNT and YENEEA. V was clipped by 5 bases and J by 1 base; unmatched bases: 5. CDR3 DNA: TGTGCCAGCAGCGCTGACAGGGGGTCCCAAGAGACCCAGTACTTC. Protein sequence: CASSADRGSQETQYF.

The V gene is TRBV6-5, the J gene TRBJ2-1; the match to TRBD2 covers 9 bases. Germline-derived CDR1 and CDR2 are MNHEY and SVGAGI. This CDR3 spans 15 amino acids. The CDR3 reads CVKSWGGGAYNEQFF. The CDR3 DNA reads as TGTGTCAAAAGTTGGGGCGGGGGGGCCTACAATGAGCAGTTCTTC.

Comment on this clonotype: Compared with germline, one end of the junction differs, possibly owing to a read error. The V gene is TRBV7-9, the J gene TRBJ2-5, with a possible D match to TRBD1 (5 bases). Germline CDR1 and CDR2: SEHNR and FQNEAQ (reference sequence). The CDR3 loop spans 14 amino acids. CDR3 nucleotides: TGTGTCAGCAGCTTAGAAGCAGGGTGGGAGACCCAGTACTTC. Amino acids: CVSSLEAGWETQYF.

The sample holds many counts of this clonotype. The CDR3 loop reads CASSLSAATYNEQFF. The CDR3 DNA follows: TGTGCCAGCAGCTTGTCGGCTGCCACCTACAATGAGCAGTTCTTC. The chain couples TRBV7-3 to TRBJ2-1; no reliable D call. Trimming shortened V by 3 bases and J by 2 bases, and 11 bases separated the two germline ends. Germline-derived CDR1 and CDR2 are SGHTA and FQGTGA. The CDR3 has 15 amino acids.

Worth noting for this clonotype: One end of the junction fails to match germline, which may point to a read error. V usage is TRBV11-3 and J usage is TRBJ1-1, with no clear D. This CDR3 contains 14 residues. CDR1 and CDR2 (germline): SGHNT, YENEEA. The CDR3 nucleotides are TGTGCCAGCAGCTCGCACAGACGGCACACTAAAGCTTTCTTT. Protein product: CASSSHRRHTKAFF.